This T cell receptor beta chain was observed in a study of tissue T cells after allogeneic stem cell transplantation. Note on this clone: Its matching antigen is unknown.

The CDR3 has 16 amino acids. V dropped 0 bases and J dropped 2 bases, with 11 bases sitting between them. Germline CDR1 reads SGHTA; CDR2 reads FQGNSA. General observations from the study: Tissue-detected TCR repertoire was only partly captured by blood and spleen T cells. Anatomically similar tissues had similar TCR repertoires within each patient.

Assay used: immunoSEQ multiplex PCR; TCRdb lists only in-frame clones, some missing. The sample lists some 25,000 clones, under 95% occurring once. The J gene is TRBJ1-3, the V gene TRBV7-2; perhaps TRBD1 as D (6 bases). The sample in question was blood, obtained before transplantation. The TCR sequence derives from a male donor at least 60 years old who later had graft-versus-host disease after an allogeneic stem cell transplant. The CDR3 DNA is TGTGCCAGCAGCTTAGCGCACAGGGAAACTGGAAACACCATATATTTT. It encodes CASSLAHRETGNTIYF.